A selection of T cell receptor beta chains follows, all from one sample in a study of blood T cells in healthy people across ages. MiXCR, applied by TCRdb to the 5' RACE reads, yields one record per CDR3 protein. Of roughly 680,000 distinct CDR3 sequences in the sample, 49% are singletons; the top ten hold under 35%. Sequencing was done on a sample of blood. Receptors were obtained from a woman aged 60 to 75 in good health. Both conserved end residues are part of each CDR3. Size values are once, few and many counts, or a class for expanded clones, and some rows have none.

.	TRBV6-4	CASSDGGSGANTGELFF
.	TRBV6-2/TRBV6-3	CASTRPLPSVRETQYF
many	TRBV28	CASSTMYTDTQYF
.	TRBV4-3	CASSQEELAGSNEQYF
.	TRBV24-1	CATSGGPYEQYF
.	TRBV20-1	CSARRLAVIETQYF
.	TRBV7-9	CASSLGRQGPYEQYF
few	TRBV7-3	CASSQTAGSSYEQYF
.	TRBV20-1	CSASLSEEAFF
.	TRBV7-2	CASSLALAASGRNEQFF
.	TRBV5-1	CASSWEIDTSSYEQYF
.	TRBV5-1	CASSLSPRDHGSPLHF
.	TRBV28	CASSSPGQETQYF
many	TRBV20-1	CSAPQDYSYEQYF
.	TRBV20-1	CSARRPTGSYGYTF
many	TRBV12-3/TRBV12-4	CASSLAGTNYGYTF
many	TRBV20-1	CSARLDQYNEQFF
.	TRBV20-1	CSAIQGSAGHTGELFF
.	TRBV5-6	CASSPPVGRTDTQYF
few	TRBV20-1	CSAQGQGRNGYTF
.	TRBV4-3	CASSQVGGSGSRPRFF
.	TRBV4-2	CASSYGTSGTKETQYF
many	TRBV10-3	CAISDQETQYF
once	TRBV6-5	CASMTGGTNTGELFF
.	TRBV11-1	CVSSLEPGGYEQYF
.	TRBV7-2	CASSASSNYGYTF
.	TRBV2	CASSNTGVNEQFF
few	TRBV5-6	CASIRTGPYNSPLHF
.	TRBV6-2/TRBV6-3	CASSSSGAYQETQYF
.	TRBV20-1	CSARDRTTSSTDTQYF
few	TRBV20-1	CSASPGYEQYF
.	TRBV28	CASSSPEDRAGGESQYF
many	TRBV7-9	CASSLTDRENSPLHF
.	TRBV20-1	CSVSRARGRGTEAFF
once	TRBV7-9	CASSLYETGGPNTEAFF
.	TRBV5-1	CASSLGAVGGTDTQYF
.	TRBV25-1	CASSEGRTGGYNEKLFF
.	TRBV28	CTSWNAGGNQPQHF
few	TRBV27	CASSGRYYGYTF
.	TRBV28	CASRDTDTQYF
.	TRBV4-2	CANSQDWDSSYEQYF
.	TRBV3-1	CASSQDSTSGITDTQYF
.	TRBV5-1	CASSSEGWNEQFF
.	TRBV15	CATSRGAGTSGTDTQYF
.	TRBV7-2	CASSQGVSNEQFF
many	TRBV6-2/TRBV6-3	CASSYSRATLARYNEQFF
few	TRBV4-3	CASSQGTATSYNEQFF
.	TRBV3-1	CASSQRQGGYSYNEQFF